What follows is one TCR beta chain and its context. No antigen is known for it. These data belong to a study of T cells in localized non-small cell lung cancer. Overall study findings and caveats: Heterogeneity remains possible, as sequencing covered one tumor region only. Higher blood T cell density went with longer overall survival. Of the top 100 tumor clones, median around 55 were in adjacent lung, 25 to 30 among its top 100. The highest T cell clonality was in uninvolved adjacent lung, above tumor.

The method was immunoSEQ multiplex PCR; TCRdb's version includes in-frame clones alone and lacks a portion of them. The data contain 75,000 to 80,000 clones, more than 70% of them singletons. This sequence originates from a woman aged 40-69 years with stage I squamous cell lung carcinoma. Specimen: peripheral blood, collected before any cancer treatment.

The CDR3 DNA sequence: TGCGCCAGCAGCGAGCAATCCGGGACTACCGGGGAGCTGTTTTTT. Translated: CASSEQSGTTGELFF. The V call is TRBV5-1, the J call TRBJ2-2; tentatively, D is TRBD2 (6 bases). The V gene lost 4 bases and the J gene lost 5 bases, with 15 bases spanning the gap. Germline lookup yields CDR1 SGHRS and CDR2 YFSETQ. This CDR3 is built from 15 residues.